The sequence of this T cell receptor (beta chain) was determined in a study of blood T cell repertoires in COVID-19. The wider study: The cDNA or gDNA used as material had been derived from T cells, B-cell-depleted T cells, or PBMCs.

Per the original methods: Nucleated cell counts were estimated from reference gene primer amplification. Some clones are missing from TCRdb's copy, which holds only in-frame ones; the method was immunoSEQ multiplex PCR. The V and J calls and clone size were taken over from that table, and D and trimming were inferred from the DNA. The sample shows fewer than 500,000 clones, about 80% of them seen only once. CDR1 and CDR2 (germline): SGDLS, YYNGEE. The CDR3 contains 17 residues. V was clipped by 1 base and J by 0 bases, with 16 bases between them. The source is a human donor with acute or convalescent COVID-19. The donor label of this sample is uncertain. Sequencing used peripheral blood. V gene TRBV9 combines with J gene TRBJ1-1; D is uncertain. The CDR3 loop reads CASSVTVPSHLNTEAFF. Written as DNA, the CDR3 is TGTGCCAGCAGCGTAACAGTACCCTCCCACTTGAACACTGAAGCTTTCTTT.